This T cell receptor beta chain came from a study of lymphopenia after photon versus proton radiotherapy. V was pared by 5 bases and J by 4 bases, with 2 bases of the junction left unmatched. This CDR3 region has 14 residues. Germline-derived CDR1 and CDR2 are LGHNA and YSLEER. Assay used: immunoSEQ multiplex PCR; TCRdb lists only in-frame clones, some missing. The table records over 20,000 clones, 85% to 90% of them present only once. The clonotype originates from a man older than 75 with esophageal cancer. The chain couples TRBV4-3 to TRBJ1-4, with TRBD1 identical over 9 bases. The sample here was peripheral blood, taken from a patient treated with proton-based radiotherapy. The CDR3 reads CASSSGQGNEKLFF. The CDR3 DNA follows: TGCGCCAGCAGCTCGGGACAGGGTAATGAAAAACTGTTTTTT.